What follows are 13 T cell receptor beta chains derived from one specimen sequenced in a study of beta chain features in type 1 diabetes. Sequencing targeted expressed TCRB transcripts, as all isolated RNA had been reverse transcribed. The protocol was immunoSEQ multiplex PCR, while the TCRdb copy is restricted to in-frame clones and leaves out a portion. Of 640,000 or so clones listed, around 15% are singletons. Notes on the study in general: For Type 1 diabetes patients, all four CD4+ subsets carried TCRB CDR3s that were moderately but significantly shorter.

For these receptors, no antigen is known. Sequencing used naive CD4+ T cells from blood. All receptors derive from a man younger than 35 with type 1 diabetes.

There are a few counts of this clone. The chain carries TRBV28 and TRBJ2-1; tentative D call: TRBD1 (8 bases). CDR3 length equals 12 residues. V was trimmed by 6 bases and J by 7 bases, leaving 10 bases between them. Germline V lookup: CDR1 MDHEN, CDR2 SYDVKM. The CDR3 protein is CASRQGGNEQFF. The CDR3 DNA reads TGTGCCAGCAGACAGGGGGGGAATGAGCAGTTCTTC. The whole variable domain, filled in from reference TRBV28 and TRBJ2-1, reads DVKVTQSSRYLVKRTGEKVFLECVQDMDHENMFWYRQDPGLGLRLIYFSYDVKMKEKGDIPEGYSVSREKKERFSLILESASTNQTSMYLCASRQGGNEQFFGPGTRLTVL.

The V and J genes are TRBV9 and TRBJ1-2, with a tentative D call TRBD1 (5 bases). The V and J ends lost 0 bases and 4 bases respectively, with 10 bases between them. Germline V gene lookup returns CDR1 SGDLS and CDR2 YYNGEE. CDR3 length: 14 residues. The DNA for the CDR3 is TGTGCCAGCAGCGTAGATGGGGGAGCCTATGGCTACACCTTC. Translated: CASSVDGGAYGYTF.

The chain joins TRBV15 to TRBJ1-6; TRBD1 matches 12 bases. V shed 5 bases, J shed 10 bases, and the junction held 6 bases outside the gene matches. The CDR3 totals 15 residues. Germline V gene lookup returns CDR1 LNHNV and CDR2 YYDKDF (reference sequence). CDR3 nucleotides: TGTGCCACCAGCCCCCGGGACAGGGGGCGATCACCCCTCCACTTT. Translated, it gives CATSPRDRGRSPLHF.

This clone was found a few times. This rearrangement joins TRBV2 to TRBJ2-7; D unclear. CDR3 size: 12 residues. Germline V gene lookup returns CDR1 SNHLY and CDR2 FYNNEI. Deletions cut 1 base from V and 3 bases from J, with 4 bases between. Written as DNA, the CDR3 is TGTGCCAGCAGTGAAGTCTTCTACGAGCAGTACTTC. This gives the protein CASSEVFYEQYF.

CDR3 in DNA: TGTGCCAGCAGACTCCAGGGGGGTGAGCAGTTCTTC. It is translated as CASRLQGGEQFF. The chain couples TRBV2 to TRBJ2-1, with D possibly TRBD1 on 7 matching bases. The CDR3 extends over 12 amino acids. Trimming stripped 6 bases from V and 9 bases from J, with 12 bases between. The germline V gene has CDR1 SNHLY and CDR2 FYNNEI.

The chain uses TRBV19 and TRBJ2-1; D is perhaps TRBD2 (6 bases). This CDR3 has 15 amino acids. With 4 bases removed from V and 4 bases from J, the gap between germline ends came to 14 bases. CDR1 LNHDA and CDR2 SQIVND come from the germline V gene (reference sequence). In DNA, the CDR3 is TGTGCCAGTAGTAATCGGGAGAGATCATACAATGAGCAGTTCTTC. Translation gives CASSNRERSYNEQFF. The whole variable domain, remainder taken from reference TRBV19 and TRBJ2-1, is DGGITQSPKYLFRKEGQNVTLSCEQNLNHDAMYWYRQDPGQGLRLIYYSQIVNDFQKGDIAEGYSVSREKKESFPLTVTSAQKNPTAFYLCASSNRERSYNEQFFGPGTRLTVL.

This clone was counted between two and nine times. The chain is built from TRBV27 and TRBJ2-1; a weak D match, TRBD1 (8 bases). Germline V gene lookup returns CDR1 MNHEY and CDR2 SMNVEV (reference sequence). CDR3 length: 16 amino acids. Trimming removed 7 bases at V and 6 bases at J, with 22 bases between. In DNA, the CDR3 is TGTGCCAGCACCGACAGGGGAAGGGGCGGGAGCAATGAGCAGTTCTTC. Protein sequence: CASTDRGRGGSNEQFF.

CDR3 amino acids: CASSPQGANQPQHF. The CDR3 bases are TGTGCCAGCAGTCCACAGGGGGCGAATCAGCCCCAGCATTTT. The chain recombines TRBV2 with TRBJ1-5; 9 bases are shared with TRBD1. The CDR3 runs to 14 residues. The germline CDR1 and CDR2 sequences are SNHLY and FYNNEI. The V and J ends lost 5 bases and 4 bases, in that order; junction bases with no gene match: 3.

This clone was recorded a few times. The sample has other DNA sequences that encode this CDR3 too. The chain is built from TRBV25-1 and TRBJ2-1; D is unclear. The CDR3 runs to 11 residues. Per germline, CDR1 MGHDK and CDR2 SYGVNS. Trimming shortened V by 3 bases and J by 3 bases, and 0 bases separated the two germline ends. The DNA of the CDR3 is TGTGCCAGCAGTGACTACAATGAGCAGTTCTTC. It encodes CASSDYNEQFF.

This chain connects TRBV27 to TRBJ1-5, with no clear D. CDR3 length: 13 amino acids. Germline CDR1 and CDR2: MNHEY and SMNVEV (reference sequence). V was clipped by 5 bases and J by 2 bases, with 7 bases between them. The CDR3 coding sequence is TGTGCCAGCAGTCCGCCAGGCAATCAGCCCCAGCATTTT. It codes for CASSPPGNQPQHF.

The chain recombines TRBV5-1 with TRBJ2-2; D perhaps matches TRBD1 (6 bases). The CDR3 contains 12 residues. Germline V lookup: CDR1 SGHRS, CDR2 YFSETQ. V was clipped by 3 bases and J by 7 bases, with 7 bases between them. DNA for the CDR3: TGCGCCAGCAGCTCGGACAGCGGGGAGCTGTTTTTT. This sequence encodes CASSSDSGELFF.

This clone has more than one count but fewer than ten. This sequence joins TRBV5-6 and TRBJ2-5, with 11 bases lining up with TRBD1. The V and J ends lost 4 bases and 4 bases, in that order; junction bases with no gene match: 9. The length of the CDR3 is 16 residues. Germline V CDR1 and CDR2: SGHDT, YYEEEE. The CDR3 protein is CASSRTGGRTGETQYF. CDR3 DNA: TGTGCCAGCAGCCGGACAGGGGGCCGTACGGGAGAGACCCAGTACTTC.

The chain recombines TRBV19 with TRBJ1-1; D gene uncertain. V was cut by 5 bases and J by 3 bases, with 16 bases left in between. CDR1 LNHDA and CDR2 SQIVND come from the germline V gene (reference sequence). The length of the CDR3 is 15 residues. CDR3 nucleotides: TGTGCCAGTAGTTCCATTAGCGGGGTAGACACTGAAGCTTTCTTT. Its protein product is CASSSISGVDTEAFF.